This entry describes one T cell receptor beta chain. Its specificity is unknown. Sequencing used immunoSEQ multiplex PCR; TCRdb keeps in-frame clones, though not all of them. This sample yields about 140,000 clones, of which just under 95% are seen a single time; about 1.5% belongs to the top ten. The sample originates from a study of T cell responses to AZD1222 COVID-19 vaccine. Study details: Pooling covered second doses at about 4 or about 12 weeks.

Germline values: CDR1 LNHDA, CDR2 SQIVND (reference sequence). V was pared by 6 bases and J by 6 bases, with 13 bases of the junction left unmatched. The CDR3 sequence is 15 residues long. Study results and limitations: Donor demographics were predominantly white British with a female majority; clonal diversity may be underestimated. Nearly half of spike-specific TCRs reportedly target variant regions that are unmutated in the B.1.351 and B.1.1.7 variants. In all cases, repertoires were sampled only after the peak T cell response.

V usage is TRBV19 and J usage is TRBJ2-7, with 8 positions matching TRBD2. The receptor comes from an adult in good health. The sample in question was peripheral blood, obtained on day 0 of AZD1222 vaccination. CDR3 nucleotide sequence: TGTGCCAGTAGCCAAGGACTAGCCCCTCGATTCGAGCAGTACTTC. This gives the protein CASSQGLAPRFEQYF.